This TCR beta chain was sequenced in a study of cytomegalovirus exposure and HLA in healthy donors. 60 Vbeta and 13 Jbeta primers were used in PCR. Measured with immunoSEQ multiplex PCR; TCRdb has only the in-frame clones, and not every one. The sample has about 90,000 clones, roughly 74% seen once. Note on this clone: Its antigen is not identified.

Study conclusions and caveats: Later analysis identified several of the most significant clusters that appeared linked to common viral pathogens. Later work found most CMV-associated TCR beta chains apparently HLA-restricted. Clonal expansion was found to be greater in HLA-associated TCR beta chains than in equally common others in a later analysis.

The germline gives CDR1 MDHEN, CDR2 SYDVKM. The CDR3 length is 13 residues. V lost 6 bases and J 4 bases, leaving 10 bases between the germline ends. The sequencing input was PBMCs. The clonotype comes from a woman between 18 and 30 years old in good health and CMV-seropositive. The chain joins TRBV28 to TRBJ1-3; D is unresolved. The CDR3 loop reads CASSPAGGNTIYF. DNA of the CDR3: TGTGCCAGCAGCCCGGCCGGGGGAAACACCATATATTTT.